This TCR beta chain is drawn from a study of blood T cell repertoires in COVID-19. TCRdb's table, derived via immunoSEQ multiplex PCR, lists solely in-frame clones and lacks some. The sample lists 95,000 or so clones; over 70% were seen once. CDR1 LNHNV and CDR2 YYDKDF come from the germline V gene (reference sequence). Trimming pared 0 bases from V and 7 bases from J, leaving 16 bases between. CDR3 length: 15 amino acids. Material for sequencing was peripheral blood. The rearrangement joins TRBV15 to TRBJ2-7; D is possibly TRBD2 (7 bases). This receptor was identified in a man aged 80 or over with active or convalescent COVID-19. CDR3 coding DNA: TGTGCCACCAGCAGAGATTATGGGGGGGCCGTGGAGCAGTACTTC. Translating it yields CATSRDYGGAVEQYF. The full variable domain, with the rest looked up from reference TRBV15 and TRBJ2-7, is DAMVIQNPRYQVTQFGKPVTLSCSQTLNHNVMYWYQQKSSQAPKLLFHYYDKDFNNEADTPDNFQSRRPNTSFCFLDIRSPGLGDTAMYLCATSRDYGGAVEQYFGPGTRLTVT.